The clone carrying this T cell receptor beta chain was counted many times. Its antigen is still unknown. The data are from a study of post-analysis software for immune sequencing data. CDR1 is MNHEY and CDR2 is SVGEGT in the germline V gene. The ends were cut back, 2 bases at V and 5 bases at J, with 9 bases in the middle. The CDR3 loop spans 13 amino acids. Overall study results and limits: When patients were compared with controls, 5 or 6 TRBV segments were more frequent, TRBV5-6, TRBV5-1 and TRBV20-1 among them. For normalized Chao1 diversity, multiple sclerosis patients scored significantly lower than controls did.

The TCR beta cDNA libraries carried unique molecular identifiers. The yield from roughly 1 to 10 million T cells was roughly 500,000 cDNA molecules in total. TCRdb called the PCR reads again in MiXCR, with one record for every CDR3 protein. The table has around 250,000 distinct CDR3 sequences, 36% seen once. This TCR was recovered from a girl aged 10 to 17 with multiple sclerosis. The chain couples TRBV6-2 or TRBV6-3 to TRBJ2-5; D gene ambiguous. The sequencing input was blood. The CDR3 DNA follows: TGTGCCAGCAGTTACCCGAAGGTGGAGACCCAGTACTTC. Amino acids: CASSYPKVETQYF.